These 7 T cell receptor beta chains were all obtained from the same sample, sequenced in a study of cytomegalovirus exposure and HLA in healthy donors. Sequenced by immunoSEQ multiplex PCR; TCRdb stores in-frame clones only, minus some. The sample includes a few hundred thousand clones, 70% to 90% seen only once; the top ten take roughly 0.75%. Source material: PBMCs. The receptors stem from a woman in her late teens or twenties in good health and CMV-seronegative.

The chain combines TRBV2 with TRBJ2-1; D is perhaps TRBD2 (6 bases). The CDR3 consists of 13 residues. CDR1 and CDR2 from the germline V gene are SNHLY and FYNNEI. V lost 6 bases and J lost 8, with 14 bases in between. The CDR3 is CASSDIGGDEQFF. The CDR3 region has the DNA TGTGCCAGCAGCGACATAGGAGGGGATGAGCAGTTCTTC.

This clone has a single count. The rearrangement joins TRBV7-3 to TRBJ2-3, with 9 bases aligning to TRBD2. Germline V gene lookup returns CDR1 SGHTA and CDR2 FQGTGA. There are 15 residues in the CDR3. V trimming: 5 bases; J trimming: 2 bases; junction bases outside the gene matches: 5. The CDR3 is CASSAGLAITDTQYF. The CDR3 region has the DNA TGTGCCAGCAGCGCGGGACTAGCAATCACAGATACGCAGTATTTT.

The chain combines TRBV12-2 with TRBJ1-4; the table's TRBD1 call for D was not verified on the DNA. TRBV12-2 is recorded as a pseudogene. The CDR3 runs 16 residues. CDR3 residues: CASNVGQGGLNEKLFF. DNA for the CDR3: TGTGCAAGCAACGTGGGACAGGGGGGCCTTAATGAAAAACTGTTTTTT.

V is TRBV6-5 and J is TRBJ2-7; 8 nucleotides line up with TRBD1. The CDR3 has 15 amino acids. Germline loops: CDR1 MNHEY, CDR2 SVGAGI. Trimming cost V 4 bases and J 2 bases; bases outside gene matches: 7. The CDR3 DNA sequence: TGTGCCAGCAGTTCTCCGGGACAGGAGACCTACGAGCAGTACTTC. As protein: CASSSPGQETYEQYF.

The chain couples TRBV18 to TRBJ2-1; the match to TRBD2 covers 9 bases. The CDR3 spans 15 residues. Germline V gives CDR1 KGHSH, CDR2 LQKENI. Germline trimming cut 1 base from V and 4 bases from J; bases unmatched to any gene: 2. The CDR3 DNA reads TGTGCCAGCTCACCACGGACTAGCGATTACAATGAGCAGTTCTTC. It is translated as CASSPRTSDYNEQFF.

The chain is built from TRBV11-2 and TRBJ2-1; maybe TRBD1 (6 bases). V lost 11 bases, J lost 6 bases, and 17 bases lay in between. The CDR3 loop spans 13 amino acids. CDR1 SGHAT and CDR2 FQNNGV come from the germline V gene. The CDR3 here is CAVETGVINEQFF. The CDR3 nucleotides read TGTGCCGTGGAGACAGGAGTTATCAATGAGCAGTTCTTC. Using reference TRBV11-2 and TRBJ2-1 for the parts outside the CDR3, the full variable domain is EAGVAQSPRYKIIEKRQSVAFWCNPISGHATLYWYQQILGQGPKLLIQFQNNGVVDDSQLPKDRFSAERLKGVDSTLKIQPAKLEDSAVYLCAVETGVINEQFFGPGTRLTVL.

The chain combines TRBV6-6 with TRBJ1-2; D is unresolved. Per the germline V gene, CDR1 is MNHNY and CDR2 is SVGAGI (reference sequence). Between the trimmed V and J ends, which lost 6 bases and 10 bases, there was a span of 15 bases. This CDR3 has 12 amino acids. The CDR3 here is CASRPAEDDYTF. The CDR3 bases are TGTGCCAGCAGACCTGCGGAGGATGACTACACCTTC.